A selection of T cell receptor beta chains follows, all from one sample in a study of shared clonotypes between healthy human individuals. The data were produced by immunoSEQ multiplex PCR, yet TCRdb's version contains in-frame clones alone and is incomplete. The data contain around 2,100,000 clones, over 85% of them singletons. Sequencing was done on a sample of naive CD8+ T cells sorted from blood. These TCRs come from a man aged 18-30 years in good health. CDR3s include the opening cysteine and the closing phenylalanine or tryptophan. A D gene is named only where the DNA matches it firmly. Clone size is stated in some rows and not others, as once, few, many or a class when expanded.

j_gene,abundance,v_gene,d_gene,CDR3aa,CDR3nt
TRBJ2-3,.,TRBV7-7,TRBD2,CASSLLAGGSTDTQYF,TGTGCTAGCAGCCTCCTAGCGGGAGGGTCGACAGATACGCAGTATTTT
TRBJ1-3,.,TRBV6-5,.,CASSSLGPGNTIYF,TGTGCCAGCAGTTCTTTGGGACCTGGAAACACCATATATTTT
TRBJ2-7,.,TRBV13,TRBD1,CASSLGTGLPLYEQYF,TGTGCCAGCAGCTTAGGGACAGGGTTACCCCTCTACGAGCAGTACTTC
TRBJ1-2,.,TRBV7-9,.,CASVKLQGTQGYTF,TGTGCCAGCGTCAAGCTTCAGGGGACCCAGGGCTACACCTTC
TRBJ2-7,.,TRBV4-3,TRBD2,CASSQGTSGAYEQYF,TGCGCCAGCAGCCAAGGAACTAGCGGGGCCTACGAGCAGTACTTC
TRBJ2-6,.,TRBV11-2,.,CASSSQGGGANVLTF,TGTGCCAGCAGCTCACAGGGTGGAGGGGCCAACGTCCTGACTTTC
TRBJ2-1,once,TRBV27,.,CASSSTEHNEQFF,TGTGCCAGCAGTTCGACAGAACACAATGAGCAGTTCTTC
TRBJ2-7,.,TRBV7-9,.,CASSSTGNEQYF,TGTGCCAGCAGTTCTACAGGGAACGAGCAGTACTTC
TRBJ2-7,.,TRBV10-3,.,CAISAVGYEQYF,TGTGCCATCAGTGCTGTCGGGTACGAGCAGTACTTC
TRBJ2-7,.,TRBV5-1,.,CASSLVPSYEQYF,TGCGCCAGCAGCTTGGTTCCCAGCTACGAGCAGTACTTC
TRBJ2-7,.,TRBV6-5,TRBD1,CASSPGQTYEQYF,TGTGCCAGCAGCCCGGGACAGACCTACGAGCAGTACTTC
TRBJ1-3,.,TRBV4-3,.,CASSQVFGNTIYF,TGCGCCAGCAGCCAAGTTTTTGGAAACACCATATATTTT
TRBJ1-2,.,TRBV29-1,.,CSVPTGYGYTF,TGCAGCGTTCCTACAGGGTATGGCTACACCTTC
TRBJ2-7,.,TRBV5-6,TRBD2,CASSLEVTSGKDEQYF,TGTGCCAGCAGCTTGGAGGTGACTAGCGGGAAAGACGAGCAGTACTTC
TRBJ2-5,.,TRBV5-6,.,CASSFRRPGETQYF,TGTGCCAGCAGCTTTAGACGTCCAGGGGAGACCCAGTACTTC
TRBJ2-1,.,TRBV30,.,CAWSILDNEQFF,TGTGCCTGGAGTATACTGGACAATGAGCAGTTCTTC
TRBJ2-7,.,TRBV7-2,TRBD2,CASSTLADSYEQYF,TGTGCCAGCAGCACGCTAGCGGACTCCTACGAGCAGTACTTC
TRBJ1-2,.,TRBV9,.,CASSVAERAAYGYTF,TGTGCCAGCAGCGTAGCGGAGAGGGCGGCCTATGGCTACACCTTC
TRBJ2-7,.,TRBV6-5,.,CASSYSGGLGYEQYF,TGTGCCAGCAGTTACTCGGGGGGTTTGGGCTACGAGCAGTACTTC
TRBJ1-1,once,TRBV7-9,.,CASSLIIEKGTEAFF,TGTGCCAGCAGCTTAATAATAGAGAAGGGCACTGAAGCTTTCTTT
TRBJ2-1,.,TRBV5-6,.,CASSGGLTPYNEQFF,TGTGCCAGCAGCGGTGGACTAACGCCTTACAATGAGCAGTTCTTC
TRBJ2-3,.,TRBV5-6,TRBD2,CASSEATSGGIYSTDTQYF,TGTGCCAGCAGCGAAGCGACTAGCGGGGGGATCTACAGCACAGATACGCAGTATTTT
TRBJ2-1,.,TRBV9,.,CASSVLGISYNEQFF,TGTGCCAGCAGCGTATTAGGGATCTCCTACAATGAGCAGTTCTTC
TRBJ2-7,.,TRBV12-5,.,CASGLAEGGYEQYF,TGTGCTAGTGGTTTAGCAGAAGGGGGCTACGAGCAGTACTTC
TRBJ1-2,.,TRBV5-1,.,CASGKGQGGDYGYTF,TGCGCCAGCGGTAAAGGGCAGGGAGGAGACTATGGCTACACCTTC
TRBJ2-2,.,TRBV19,.,CASSISRAGAGELFF,TGTGCCAGTAGTATATCCCGCGCCGGGGCCGGGGAGCTGTTTTTT
TRBJ1-1,.,TRBV4-1,.,CASSQGEVMNTEAFF,TGCGCCAGCAGCCAAGGGGAGGTAATGAACACTGAAGCTTTCTTT
TRBJ2-7,.,TRBV6-5,.,CASSYSRMGEQYF,TGTGCCAGCAGTTACTCTAGGATGGGCGAGCAGTACTTC
TRBJ1-4,.,TRBV27,TRBD1,CASSYSTGEYATNEKLFF,TGTGCCAGCAGCTACTCGACAGGGGAATATGCAACTAATGAAAAACTGTTTTTT
TRBJ2-2,.,TRBV2,.,CASTGTGGANTGELFF,TGTGCCAGCACGGGGACCGGGGGCGCGAACACCGGGGAGCTGTTTTTT
TRBJ1-4,.,TRBV7-9,.,CASSADLGPFKEKLFF,TGTGCCAGCAGCGCAGACCTCGGACCATTTAAGGAAAAACTGTTTTTT
TRBJ1-1,.,TRBV18,.,CASSPTLSRGNTEAFF,TGTGCCAGCTCACCCACGCTTTCCCGGGGTAACACTGAAGCTTTCTTT
TRBJ2-1,.,TRBV6-5,.,CASSYRPVSGSGEQFF,TGTGCCAGCAGTTACCGCCCGGTGAGTGGGTCCGGTGAGCAGTTCTTC
TRBJ2-5,.,TRBV25-1,.,CASSQDNQETQYF,TGTGCCAGCAGCCAAGACAACCAAGAGACCCAGTACTTC